This T cell receptor (beta chain) was sequenced for a study of vaccination and CD4 T cells after COVID-19 (dated by TCRdb to between 2020 and 2023). At the level of the whole study: SARS-CoV-2 positivity had been established in the convalescent patients by nasal swab PCR, and mild disease was recorded in several of these patients and severe disease in one. The time from the second vaccine dose to post-vaccine blood sampling had a median of roughly 70 days and ranged from roughly 12 to 241 days. As controls, cultures received a CEFX viral epitope pool (the positive control), an HIV-1 Nef peptide pool (the negative control), or no peptide at all. For stimulating the cultures, overlapping spike peptide pools were used, derived from SARS-CoV-2 as well as from the common cold coronaviruses HCoV-NL63, HCoV-OC43 and HCoV-229E. The convalescent cohort included six males and four females, with two Hispanic individuals, seven Caucasians, two Asians and one multiracial person. Post-COVID blood samples were collected from convalescent patients a median of around 96 days after diagnosis, with a range of about 30 to 161 days. In 10 COVID-19 convalescent patients and a few infection-naive healthy vaccine recipients, researchers compared the spike-specific CD4+ TCR repertoire from before mRNA vaccination with the repertoire from after. Two doses of either the Pfizer-BioNTech BNT162b2 vaccine (n=8) or the Moderna mRNA-1273 vaccine (n=2) were administered to participants.

Note on this clonotype: The antigen it recognizes is unknown. No much larger clone exists at a distance of one base, and base qualities are not known.

The method behind the library was PCR. At the Johns Hopkins FTIC core, DNA from the cultured CD4+ T cells underwent TCR sequencing with the Oncomine TCR Beta short-read assay. Genomic DNA was extracted from the cultured CD4+ T cells with the QIAamp micro DNA kit. Oncomine TCR Beta libraries from cultured CD4+ T cells were pooled with unique dual indexes and sequenced on an Illumina iSeq 100. Under the source paper's analysis protocol: Non-productive sequences were removed, and CDR3s not starting with C, not ending with F or W, or shorter than 7 amino acids were discarded. Antigen-specific clonotypes were identified with the MANAFEST web application by comparing peptide-stimulated wells with reference and other culture wells. An FDR below 0.05, an odds ratio above 5, and a productive frequency above 0.1% in at least two of three replicate wells were required for clones to be considered positive. Cross-reactive clonotypes were defined as significantly expanded in both SARS-CoV-2 spike wells and at least one common cold coronavirus spike condition. CDR3 homology was assessed with Levenshtein distances (stringdist) and unrooted phylogenetic trees (ape) in R version 3.6.1. The public reads were reprocessed in TCRdb via fastp at Q25 and MiXCR, keeping in-frame beta chains. For every CDR3 protein sequence, its rows merge into one entry that carries the most common genes and DNA. TCRdb's processing, not the study's, gives the V and J calls here. The sample yields approximately 20,000 distinct CDR3 sequences; roughly 55% were counted once. The ten most abundant clones make up 7.5% of the sample.

Interpreted using the paper, the treatment or condition label stands for: 10-day PBMC culture with coronavirus spike peptide pools or control peptides (ViraFEST assay). To expand antigen-specific T cells with peptide pools and then pick out the expanded clonotypes through TCR sequencing, the study relied on the ViraFEST assay. The positive SARS-CoV-2 PCR tests of the convalescent patients were dated from March to December 2020, before the Alpha, Beta and Delta variants emerged in the United States. Each well held 2 million to 2.5 million PBMCs cultured with 9 to 10 ug/ml peptide pools in IMDM containing about 5% human AB serum and roughly 10 IU/ml IL-2. On days 3 and 7, half of the culture medium was replaced with fresh IL-2-containing medium. After approximately 11 days of culture, CD4+ T cells were isolated by negative selection with the EasySep CD4+ T cell isolation kit. Ficoll-Paque Plus gradient centrifugation was used to isolate PBMCs from whole blood, and the isolated PBMCs were then either used fresh or cryopreserved at -140C. Triplicate wells were generally used for each culture condition.

The study at large found these results: Nearly all vaccine-specific clones in convalescent patients (304 of 307) were mono-reactive for SARS-CoV-2 spike rather than cross-reactive with common cold coronaviruses. The study included relatively few convalescent patients and did not analyze early timepoints after natural infection. Although the median number of SARS-CoV-2-reactive clonotypes went up from more than 20 after infection to 30 to 45 after vaccination, the increase was not significant. Among the post-vaccine SARS-CoV-2-reactive clones in convalescent patients, a median about 89% showed up only after vaccination, which suggests vaccine-specific priming.

The germline V gene encodes CDR1 SNHLY and CDR2 FYNNEI. From the cysteine up to the phenylalanine, the CDR3 has a length of 15 residues. Only CDR3 DNA remains: 45 bases, in frame from the first base. Trimming removed 2 bases from V and 6 bases from J; the gene matches leave 5 bases unexplained. The V and J genes are TRBV2 and TRBJ2-7; 12 middle bases align to TRBD1. The receptor's source is a human donor who had recovered from COVID-19. The sequenced sample consisted of CD4+ T cells from blood, cultured in vitro. The sequenced DNA is TGTGCCAGCAGTGAATATCGGGACAGGGGGCCCGAGCAGTACTTC. Its amino acids are CASSEYRDRGPEQYF.